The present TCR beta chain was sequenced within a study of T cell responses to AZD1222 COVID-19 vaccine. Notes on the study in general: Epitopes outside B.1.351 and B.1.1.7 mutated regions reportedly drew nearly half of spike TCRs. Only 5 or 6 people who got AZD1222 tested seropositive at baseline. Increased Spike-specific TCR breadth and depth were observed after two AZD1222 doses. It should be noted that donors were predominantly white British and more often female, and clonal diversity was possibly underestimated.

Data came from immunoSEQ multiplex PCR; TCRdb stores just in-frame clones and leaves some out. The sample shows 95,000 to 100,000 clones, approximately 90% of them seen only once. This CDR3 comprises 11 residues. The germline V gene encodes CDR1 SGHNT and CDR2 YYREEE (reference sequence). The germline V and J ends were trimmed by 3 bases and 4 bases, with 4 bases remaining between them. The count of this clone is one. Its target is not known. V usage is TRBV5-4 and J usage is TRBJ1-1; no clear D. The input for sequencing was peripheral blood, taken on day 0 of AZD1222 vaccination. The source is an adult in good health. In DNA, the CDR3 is TGTGCCAGCAGCTCGTTCACTGAAGCTTTCTTT. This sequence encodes CASSSFTEAFF.